These 25 T cell receptor beta chains came from one sample sequenced in a study of CD8 T cells in Susac syndrome. Random hexamers were used to reverse transcribe the RNA input (roughly 0.5 to 1 ug). TCRdb re-called the immunoSEQ multiplex PCR reads with MiXCR, one entry per CDR3 protein. The table has under 95,000 distinct CDR3 sequences, 85% to 95% seen once. The sequenced sample was CD8+ T cells from PBMCs. Source of these receptors: a human donor with Susac syndrome.

The chain carries TRBV5-6 and TRBJ2-5; D call uncertain. The CDR3 has 14 amino acids. Germline assignment: CDR1 SGHDT and CDR2 YYEEEE. The ends were cut back, 4 bases at V and 2 bases at J, with 12 bases in the middle. The chain's CDR3 is CASSRDPQQETQYF. The CDR3 coding sequence is TGTGCCAGCAGCCGCGACCCACAACAAGAGACCCAGTACTTC.

The chain links TRBV29-1 to TRBJ2-7; D is unresolved. V was shortened by 2 bases and J by 7 bases, with 18 bases between the two germline ends. Germline CDR1 reads SQVTM; CDR2 reads ANQGSEA. The CDR3 is 14 residues long. The CDR3 is CSVENGLSSGEQYF. Written as DNA, the CDR3 is TGCAGCGTTGAAAACGGCCTGTCTTCCGGAGAGCAGTACTTC.

The chain carries TRBV9 and TRBJ2-7, with 11 bases aligning to TRBD2. V shed 3 bases and J 3 bases; nucleotides not matched to a gene: 2. The germline V gene has CDR1 SGDLS and CDR2 YYNGEE. This CDR3 spans 14 amino acids. The CDR3: CASSAGTSGYEQYF. DNA of the CDR3: TGTGCCAGCAGCGCCGGGACTAGCGGCTACGAGCAGTACTTC.

The chain combines TRBV6-2 or TRBV6-3 with TRBJ2-1; D uncertain. The CDR3 covers 16 residues. Trimming removed 0 bases at V and 4 bases at J, with 13 bases between. From germline, CDR1 is MNHEY and CDR2 SVGEGT. The CDR3 region has the DNA TGTGCCAGCAGTTACTCGACGAATAGTTTGTACAATGAGCAGTTCTTC. It specifies CASSYSTNSLYNEQFF.

The CDR3 spells CASSKGTGADTGELFF. The DNA of the CDR3 is TGTGCCAGCAGCAAGGGAACAGGGGCGGACACCGGGGAGCTGTTTTTT. The V call is TRBV21-1, the J call TRBJ2-2; the table's D call of TRBD1 was not tested on the DNA. TRBV21-1 is assigned pseudogene status. This CDR3 spans 16 amino acids.

The V and J genes are TRBV28 and TRBJ1-2, with D perhaps TRBD1 (5 bases). Trimming pared 6 bases from V and 6 bases from J, leaving 14 bases between. The CDR3 consists of 13 residues. The V gene's germline CDR1 is MDHEN and CDR2 SYDVKM. The CDR3 is CASSLGAFDGYTF. The CDR3 coding sequence is TGTGCCAGCAGCCTTGGGGCGTTCGATGGCTACACCTTC.

This clonotype showed up just once. This chain joins TRBV29-1 and TRBJ1-4; D uncertain. V gave up 2 bases and J gave up 4 bases, with 8 bases separating them. Germline CDR1 is SQVTM and CDR2 is ANQGSEA. The CDR3 has 13 residues. In DNA, the CDR3 is TGCAGCGTTGAATCCAGCGATAATGAAAAACTGTTTTTT. As protein: CSVESSDNEKLFF.

The chain couples TRBV9 to TRBJ2-7; tentatively, D is TRBD2 (5 bases). This CDR3 comprises 15 residues. Germline loops: CDR1 SGDLS, CDR2 YYNGEE. Trimming left V 0 bases short and J 3 bases short, with 13 bases between. The CDR3 protein is CASSVADGSGYEQYF. CDR3 coding DNA: TGTGCCAGCAGCGTAGCTGATGGGAGCGGCTACGAGCAGTACTTC.

This CDR3 is CASSPGTGGAYNEQFF. As DNA, the CDR3 is TGTGCCAGCAGTCCCGGGACAGGGGGAGCTTACAATGAGCAGTTCTTC. This chain connects TRBV6-6 to TRBJ2-1; 11 bases fit TRBD1. The CDR3 sequence is 16 residues long. The V gene's germline CDR1 is MNHNY and CDR2 SVGAGI (reference sequence). The V segment lost 5 bases and the J segment 4 bases; nucleotides outside the gene matches: 7.

This chain connects TRBV5-1 to TRBJ1-2; 7 bases are a match to TRBD1. This CDR3 contains 15 residues. Trimming took 4 bases from V and 3 from J; bases not matched to a gene: 9. Germline V gene lookup returns CDR1 SGHRS and CDR2 YFSETQ. CDR3 loop: CASSPGQDLDYGYTF. In DNA, the CDR3 is TGCGCCAGCAGCCCAGGACAGGATCTAGACTATGGCTACACCTTC.

The chain recombines TRBV20-1 with TRBJ1-1; the D gene is possibly TRBD1 (5 bases). This CDR3 comprises 10 residues. The V gene's germline CDR1 is DFQATT and CDR2 SNEGSKA (reference sequence). Trimming pared 6 bases from V and 7 bases from J, leaving 9 bases between. CDR3 sequence (DNA): TGCAGTGCCGGGGGATTTGAAGCTTTCTTT. Translation: CSAGGFEAFF.

J is TRBJ1-5 and V is TRBV20-1; no clear D. The CDR3 has 15 residues. V dropped 3 bases and J dropped 1 base, with 13 bases sitting between them. CDR1 and CDR2 from the germline V gene are DFQATT and SNEGSKA (reference sequence). The CDR3 coding sequence is TGCAGTGCTAGCCTCGGTCCCGGAAGCAATCAGCCCCAGCATTTT. Protein product: CSASLGPGSNQPQHF.

The genes are TRBV7-2 and TRBJ2-7, with D tentatively TRBD2 (5 bases). Germline V lookup: CDR1 SGHTA, CDR2 FQGNSA. V was shortened by 6 bases and J by 4 bases, with 10 bases between the two germline ends. The CDR3 is 12 amino acids. The CDR3 is CASSGRLYEQYF. DNA for the CDR3: TGTGCCAGCAGTGGCAGACTATACGAGCAGTACTTC.

The V call is TRBV29-1, the J call TRBJ1-2; maybe TRBD1 (6 bases). The CDR3 extends over 12 amino acids. Between the trimmed V and J ends, which lost 8 bases and 4 bases, there was a span of 14 bases. Looked up from germline, CDR1 is SQVTM and CDR2 is ANQGSEA. Here the CDR3 DNA reads TGCAGCTTGCGGAAACAGGGCTATGGCTACACCTTC. It is translated as CSLRKQGYGYTF.

V usage is TRBV2 and J usage is TRBJ2-3, with no clear D. With 1 base removed from V and 2 bases from J, the gap between germline ends came to 10 bases. The V gene's germline CDR1 is SNHLY and CDR2 FYNNEI. There are 15 residues in the CDR3. The CDR3 coding sequence is TGTGCCAGCAGTGAAGTGGTGCTAACCACAGATACGCAGTATTTT. As protein: CASSEVVLTTDTQYF. Complete variable domain (other parts from reference TRBV2 and TRBJ2-3): EPEVTQTPSHQVTQMGQEVILRCVPISNHLYFYWYRQILGQKVEFLVSFYNNEISEKSEIFDDQFSVERPDGSNFTLKIRSTKLEDSAMYFCASSEVVLTTDTQYFGPGTRLTVL.

This rearrangement joins TRBV2 to TRBJ1-2; no clear D gene. Germline loops: CDR1 SNHLY, CDR2 FYNNEI. CDR3 size: 13 residues. V lost 4 bases and J 8 bases, leaving 14 bases between the germline ends. This chain's CDR3 is CASSAGSPSGYTF. CDR3 DNA: TGTGCCAGCAGTGCCGGTTCTCCAAGCGGCTACACCTTC.

The chain has TRBV29-1 and TRBJ2-1; 7 nucleotides match TRBD2. The J segment lost 3 bases and the V segment lost 3 bases, leaving 11 bases of the junction unmatched. The V gene's germline CDR1 is SQVTM and CDR2 ANQGSEA. There are 16 residues in the CDR3. CDR3: CSVDPAYGTIYNEQFF. The CDR3 nucleotides are TGCAGCGTTGATCCGGCATATGGGACTATCTACAATGAGCAGTTCTTC.

This chain links TRBV7-9 with TRBJ2-5; 9 bases fit TRBD2. The CDR3 loop spans 14 amino acids. Germline V gene data show CDR1 as SEHNR and CDR2 as FQNEAQ (reference sequence). V lost 5 bases and J lost 5; bases outside the gene matches: 6. The CDR3 DNA sequence: TGTGCCAGCAGCGCCCAACTAGCGGGCGAGACCCAGTACTTC. This encodes CASSAQLAGETQYF.

In this sample, this clonotype turned up once. The chain carries TRBV7-8 and TRBJ2-7; D may be TRBD1 or TRBD2 (5 bases each). The CDR3 is made up of 14 amino acids. Between the trimmed V and J ends, which lost 1 base and 3 bases, there was a span of 10 bases. Germline V gene sequence: CDR1 SGHVS, CDR2 FQNEAQ. The CDR3: CASSLGQRGYEQYF. CDR3 nucleotides: TGTGCCAGCAGCTTAGGGCAGAGGGGCTACGAGCAGTACTTC.

The genes are TRBV7-2 and TRBJ1-2; 10 positions match TRBD1. This CDR3 has 17 residues. Germline V gene data show CDR1 as SGHTA and CDR2 as FQGNSA. The ends lost 3 bases at V and 2 bases at J; junction bases unmatched: 9. CDR3 bases: TGTGCCAGCAGCTTTCCGGGACAGGGGCTTATGAACTATGGCTACACCTTC. Amino acid sequence: CASSFPGQGLMNYGYTF.

V is TRBV9 and J is TRBJ2-1; D is possibly TRBD1 (5 bases). V was cut by 3 bases and J by 6 bases, with 7 bases left in between. Germline CDR1 reads SGDLS; CDR2 reads YYNGEE. The CDR3 sequence is 12 residues long. The CDR3, as DNA: TGTGCCAGCAGCGCGGACACCAATGAGCAGTTCTTC. Its protein product is CASSADTNEQFF.

The V gene is TRBV29-1, the J gene TRBJ2-3; 7 bases map to TRBD2. The CDR3 is made up of 14 amino acids. J lost 3 bases, V lost 6 bases, and 9 bases had no gene match. The V gene's germline CDR1 is SQVTM and CDR2 ANQGSEA. The CDR3, as DNA: TGCAGCGTAGCCTGGGGGGGAAGGACAGATACGCAGTATTTT. Its translation is CSVAWGGRTDTQYF.

This clonotype was recorded once. The gene calls are TRBV30 and TRBJ2-2; D is possibly TRBD1 or TRBD2 (6 bases each). V was cut by 2 bases and J by 6 bases, with 13 bases left in between. The CDR3 length is 14 residues. Germline CDR1 GTSNPN, CDR2 SVGIG (reference sequence). Written as DNA, the CDR3 is TGTGCCTGGAGTTTAACAGGGACTCCCGGGGAGCTGTTTTTT. It is translated as CAWSLTGTPGELFF.

This chain uses TRBV12-3 or TRBV12-4 with TRBJ2-1; D gene uncertain. Deletions cut 2 bases from V and 3 bases from J, with 14 bases between. The CDR3 is 16 amino acids. The CDR3 reads CASSLSPSPLYNEQFF. In DNA form, the CDR3 reads TGTGCCAGCAGTTTATCTCCATCACCTCTCTACAATGAGCAGTTCTTC.

CDR3 DNA: TGTGCCAGCCTCCTCGCTGGGGTTCCGGACACTGAAGCTTTCTTT. This encodes CASLLAGVPDTEAFF. The chain recombines TRBV12-3 or TRBV12-4 with TRBJ1-1; D is undetermined. This CDR3 has 15 residues. V was trimmed by 8 bases and J by 3 bases, leaving 19 bases between them.